This is a list of T cell receptor beta chains from one sample in a study of human T cells and chemical hapten exposure. TCRdb passed the RACE reads through MiXCR, listing each CDR3 protein once. The repertoire has 150,000 to 200,000 distinct CDR3 sequences, about 27% of them found once; the top ten carry 2.1%. The specimen comprised whole blood, sampled in connection with sensitization to the hapten diphenylcyclopropenone (DPC). These receptors all stem from a woman aged 18-30 years with alopecia areata. Some clones in this sample may be carry-over from other donors' samples. The CDR3 runs from the conserved cysteine through the conserved F or W. The order of the fields is J gene, V gene, clone size, D gene, CDR3 DNA, CDR3 protein. A D gene is named only where the DNA matches it firmly. Rows may omit the clone size; those that give it use once, few, many or a size class.

>TRBJ1-5|TRBV2|many|-
TGTGCCAGCACAGGGGAGAGCAATCAGCCCCAGCATTTT
CASTGESNQPQHF
>TRBJ2-2|TRBV6-5|-|TRBD2
TGTGCCAGCAGTTATGATAGCGGGAGGGTCGGGAAGCTGTTTTTT
CASSYDSGRVGKLFF
>TRBJ1-5|TRBV4-1|-|-
TGCGCCAGCAGCCAAGATCAGAATAGCAATCAGCCCCAGCATTTT
CASSQDQNSNQPQHF
>TRBJ1-5|TRBV10-2|-|TRBD1
TGCGCCAGCAGTGGGACCCCCTTGACAGGGGGAGATAGCAATCAGCCCCAGCATTTT
CASSGTPLTGGDSNQPQHF
>TRBJ2-7|TRBV13|-|-
TGTGCCAGCAGCTTAGAGGCGGATGCTTACGAGCAGTACTTC
CASSLEADAYEQYF
>TRBJ2-2|TRBV12-3/TRBV12-4|-|-
TGTGCCAGCGAGAGGACCGGGGAGCTGTTTTTT
CASERTGELFF
>TRBJ1-1|TRBV9|few|TRBD1
TGTGCCAGCAGCGTAGGGCAGGGGGGTCCTGAAGCTTTCTTT
CASSVGQGGPEAFF
>TRBJ2-3|TRBV4-1|few|TRBD2
TGCGCCAGCAGCGAGACTAGCGTCACAGATACGCAGTATTTT
CASSETSVTDTQYF
>TRBJ2-3|TRBV4-3|-|-
TGCGCCAGCAGCCAAGATCTTTTAGGGGGAGATACGCAGTATTTT
CASSQDLLGGDTQYF
>TRBJ1-1|TRBV9|-|TRBD1
TGTGCCAGCAGCCCGCCGGGACAGAGGGGCGAAGCTTTCTTT
CASSPPGQRGEAFF
>TRBJ2-7|TRBV9|-|TRBD2
TGTGCCAGCAGCGTAGATGGACTAGCTAACGAGCAGTACTTC
CASSVDGLANEQYF
>TRBJ2-5|TRBV9|many|TRBD1
TGTGCCAGCAGCATAACCACGGGACAGGGGGTGGAGACCCAGTACTTC
CASSITTGQGVETQYF
>TRBJ2-3|TRBV20-1|few|-
TGCAGTGCTAGATCGACTAGAGATACGCAGTATTTT
CSARSTRDTQYF
>TRBJ2-7|TRBV4-1|-|-
TGCGCCAGCAGCCACCAGGGTGCCGAGCAGTACTTC
CASSHQGAEQYF
>TRBJ2-1|TRBV2|few|-
TGTGCCAGCAGTGAGGGATGGAACAATGAGCAGTTCTTC
CASSEGWNNEQFF
>TRBJ2-5|TRBV7-8|-|-
TGTGCCAGCAGCTTAGGCGCTGAGACCCAGTACTTC
CASSLGAETQYF
>TRBJ2-1|TRBV7-2|many|-
TGTGCCAGCAGCCTCCTCCTAGGGAATGAGCAGTTCTTC
CASSLLLGNEQFF
>TRBJ1-3|TRBV7-2|-|-
TGTGCCAGCAGCTTAGGAGGACGAGGCTCTGGAAACACCATATATTTT
CASSLGGRGSGNTIYF
>TRBJ2-3|TRBV5-1|-|-
TGCGCCAGCAGCTTGGTGAAAGGGGGGATAGATACGCAGTATTTT
CASSLVKGGIDTQYF
>TRBJ1-2|TRBV7-2|-|TRBD1
TGTGCCAGCAGCTCTAGAACCCCGAGCCAGGGGGCGGATGGCTACACCTTC
CASSSRTPSQGADGYTF
>TRBJ1-6|TRBV7-2|few|-
TGTGCCAGCAGCTTGGGGACACCGAATTCACCCCTCCACTTT
CASSLGTPNSPLHF
>TRBJ2-1|TRBV3-1|-|TRBD2
TGTGCCAGCAGCTGGACTAGCGGGGGAACCTACAATGAGCAGTTCTTC
CASSWTSGGTYNEQFF
>TRBJ2-7|TRBV15|few|-
TGTGCCACCAGCACGAGAGCCGGTTACGAGCAGTACTTC
CATSTRAGYEQYF
>TRBJ2-5|TRBV6-5|-|-
TGTGCCAGCAGTCCCTCCGTCCAAGAGACCCAGTACTTC
CASSPSVQETQYF
>TRBJ1-5|TRBV6-2/TRBV6-3|many|-
TGTGCCAGCAGTACGCCGTCCCAGCCCCAGCATTTT
CASSTPSQPQHF
>TRBJ1-5|TRBV12-3/TRBV12-4|-|TRBD1
TGTGCCAGCAGACTACAGGGGGCTAGCAATCAGCCCCAGCATTTT
CASRLQGASNQPQHF
>TRBJ2-3|TRBV10-3|-|TRBD2
TGTGCCATCAGCGGGGTTAGCGGGAGTGGGGATACGCAGTATTTT
CAISGVSGSGDTQYF
>TRBJ2-6|TRBV29-1|once|-
TGCAGCGCTCTAATCGCCAACGTCCTGACTTTC
CSALIANVLTF
>TRBJ1-6|TRBV7-2|many|TRBD1
TGTGCCAGCAGCTTACGCCCCTTGCGACAGGGAAGTAGGACCTATAATTCACCCCTCCACTTT
CASSLRPLRQGSRTYNSPLHF
>TRBJ1-5|TRBV29-1|few|-
TGCAGCGTTAGGAGTGGTCTCAATCAGCCCCAGCATTTT
CSVRSGLNQPQHF
>TRBJ2-7|TRBV20-1|few|-
TGCAGTGCTAAGCCAGGGGACTACGAGCAGTACTTC
CSAKPGDYEQYF
>TRBJ1-1|TRBV29-1|few|TRBD1
TGCAGCGTTGAAGGGACAGGGACCACTGAAGCTTTCTTT
CSVEGTGTTEAFF
>TRBJ1-1|TRBV7-9|few|-
TGTGCCAGCACCGCTCGACAGATGAACACTGAAGCTTTCTTT
CASTARQMNTEAFF
>TRBJ2-1|TRBV15|-|-
TGTGCCACCAGCGAGGGACCTTACAATGAGCAGTTCTTC
CATSEGPYNEQFF
>TRBJ2-7|TRBV18|-|TRBD2
TGTGCCAGCTCACCTTCCTTGCTAGCGGGGTTTACGACCAGCTCCTACGAGCAGTACTTC
CASSPSLLAGFTTSSYEQYF
>TRBJ2-3|TRBV10-2|-|-
TGCGCCAGCACCTTCCGACTAGGGAGCACAGATACGCAGTATTTT
CASTFRLGSTDTQYF
>TRBJ1-1|TRBV7-9|-|TRBD1
TGTGCCAGCAGCGAGGGACAGGGCGAGAGAACTGAAGCTTTCTTT
CASSEGQGERTEAFF
>TRBJ1-2|TRBV20-1|-|-
TGCAGTGCTAGAGGTCACTTCGGTGGCTACACCTTC
CSARGHFGGYTF
>TRBJ2-5|TRBV25-1|many|TRBD1
TGTGCCAGCAGTGGAAGGGACAGAGCCATCCAAGAGACCCAGTACTTC
CASSGRDRAIQETQYF
>TRBJ2-7|TRBV4-1|few|-
TGCGCCAGCAGCCGATCCAACTCCCTCAGCTCCTACGAGCAGTACTTC
CASSRSNSLSSYEQYF
>TRBJ2-7|TRBV29-1|few|-
TGCAGCGGAACGGGTCCCCGGTACGAGCAGTACTTC
CSGTGPRYEQYF
>TRBJ2-2|TRBV7-9|-|-
TGTGCCAGCAGCATCGGAGGACAAACCGGGGAGCTGTTTTTT
CASSIGGQTGELFF
>TRBJ1-4|TRBV29-1|few|-
TGCAGCGTTCGACACCTCCGGGAGGAAAAACTGTTTTTT
CSVRHLREEKLFF
>TRBJ2-1|TRBV4-2|few|TRBD2
TGTGCCAGCAGCCACTTGACTAGCGGGGGGAGGGGTGAGCAGTTCTTC
CASSHLTSGGRGEQFF
>TRBJ2-2|TRBV12-3/TRBV12-4|-|-
TGTGCCAGCAGTTTTCGTGGGGGGGCCACCGGGGAGCTGTTTTTT
CASSFRGGATGELFF
>TRBJ2-1|TRBV7-2|-|-
TGTGCCAGCAGCGCGGGGCGGGGAACGTACAATGAGCAGTTCTTC
CASSAGRGTYNEQFF
>TRBJ2-6|TRBV5-1|few|-
TGCGCCAGCAGCGGTCTGGTTAGCTCTGGGGCCAACGTCCTGACTTTC
CASSGLVSSGANVLTF
>TRBJ2-1|TRBV4-3|few|-
TGCGCCAGCAGCCAAGAGGGACGCCATGAGCAGTTCTTC
CASSQEGRHEQFF
>TRBJ1-2|TRBV18|-|-
TGTGCCAGCTCACCACGTGCACAGGGAGGCGGCTACACCTTC
CASSPRAQGGGYTF